These 7 T cell receptor beta chains were sequenced from one sample in a study of blood T cell repertoires in COVID-19. Here immunoSEQ multiplex PCR was the method, and the copy in TCRdb shows in-frame clones only, minus some. The data contain around 210,000 clones, roughly 85% of them singletons. The sequencing sample was made of peripheral blood. These receptors were collected from a man in his fifties with COVID-19, enrolled during active disease.

V gene TRBV2 combines with J gene TRBJ1-4; 8 nucleotides agree with TRBD1. J lost 8 bases, V lost 3 bases, and 8 bases had no gene match. This CDR3 comprises 15 residues. CDR1 and CDR2 (germline): SNHLY, FYNNEI. CDR3 residues: CASSDLDRDSEKLFF. DNA of the CDR3: TGTGCCAGCAGTGACCTGGACAGGGATAGCGAAAAACTGTTTTTT. Full variable domain (remainder filled in from reference TRBV2 and TRBJ1-4): EPEVTQTPSHQVTQMGQEVILRCVPISNHLYFYWYRQILGQKVEFLVSFYNNEISEKSEIFDDQFSVERPDGSNFTLKIRSTKLEDSAMYFCASSDLDRDSEKLFFGSGTQLSVL.

The rearrangement uses TRBV13 and TRBJ2-7; 7 nucleotides match TRBD1. V shed 5 bases, J shed 6 bases, and the junction held 4 bases outside the gene matches. This CDR3 comprises 12 residues. The germline gives CDR1 PRHDT, CDR2 FYEKMQ (reference sequence). The CDR3 region is CASSNRGTEQYF. Here the CDR3 DNA reads TGTGCCAGCAGCAACAGGGGCACCGAGCAGTACTTC. Full variable domain (rest looked up from reference TRBV13 and TRBJ2-7): AAGVIQSPRHLIKEKRETATLKCYPIPRHDTVYWYQQGPGQDPQFLISFYEKMQSDKGSIPDRFSAQQFSDYHSELNMSSLELGDSALYFCASSNRGTEQYFGPGTRLTVT.

The chain has TRBV5-1 and TRBJ2-7, with D possibly being TRBD1 (5 bases). The V end lost 4 bases, the J end lost 3 bases, and 14 bases lay between the germline ends. CDR1 SGHRS and CDR2 YFSETQ come from the germline V gene. The CDR3 has 14 residues. This CDR3 reads CASSEQEPNYEQYF. The CDR3 DNA is TGCGCCAGCAGCGAACAGGAGCCGAACTACGAGCAGTACTTC.

J is TRBJ2-5 and V is TRBV10-1; no firm D call. The CDR3 consists of 15 residues. CDR1 is WNHNN, CDR2 SYGVQD, per germline (reference sequence). Trimming cost V 0 bases and J 1 base, with 9 bases left between them. The CDR3 DNA is TGCGCCAGCAGTGAGTCGTCCGCAGTCCAAGAGACCCAGTACTTC. This translates into CASSESSAVQETQYF.

The chain employs TRBV7-3 and TRBJ2-2; TRBD2 matches 7 bases. The CDR3 has 16 residues. Trimming took 5 bases from V and 6 from J; bases not matched to a gene: 12. CDR1 is SGHTA and CDR2 is FQGTGA in the germline V gene. CDR3 nucleotide sequence: TGTGCCAGCAGCGTCCGACTAGCTTCGACCGCCGGGGAGCTGTTTTTT. This translates into CASSVRLASTAGELFF.

The genes are TRBV5-1 and TRBJ1-1; 9 bases map to TRBD1. Germline V gives CDR1 SGHRS, CDR2 YFSETQ. With V trimmed by 3 bases and J by 4 bases, 4 bases remained unmatched. The CDR3 runs to 14 residues. The chain's CDR3 is CASSSRDRATEAFF. The DNA for the CDR3 is TGCGCCAGCAGCTCCCGGGACAGGGCCACTGAAGCTTTCTTT.

This chain links TRBV12-3 or TRBV12-4 with TRBJ2-7; 7 bases are shared with TRBD2. V shed 8 bases, J shed 4 bases, and the junction held 5 bases outside the gene matches. The CDR3 spans 12 residues. The CDR3 region has the DNA TGTGCCAGCGGAAAAGCGGGGTACGAGCAGTACTTC. As protein: CASGKAGYEQYF.